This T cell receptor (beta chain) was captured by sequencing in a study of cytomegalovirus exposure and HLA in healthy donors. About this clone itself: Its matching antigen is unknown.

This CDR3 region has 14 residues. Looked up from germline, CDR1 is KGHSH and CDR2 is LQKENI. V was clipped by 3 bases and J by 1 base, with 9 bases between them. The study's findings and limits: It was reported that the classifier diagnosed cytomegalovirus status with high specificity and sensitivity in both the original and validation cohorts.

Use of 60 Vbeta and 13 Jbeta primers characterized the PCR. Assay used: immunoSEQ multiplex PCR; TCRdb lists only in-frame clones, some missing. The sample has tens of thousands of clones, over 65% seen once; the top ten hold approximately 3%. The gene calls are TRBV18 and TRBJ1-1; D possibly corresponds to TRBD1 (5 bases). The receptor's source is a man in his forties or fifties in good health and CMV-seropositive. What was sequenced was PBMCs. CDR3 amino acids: CASSPATANTEAFF. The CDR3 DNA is TGTGCCAGCTCACCTGCGACAGCGAACACTGAAGCTTTCTTT.